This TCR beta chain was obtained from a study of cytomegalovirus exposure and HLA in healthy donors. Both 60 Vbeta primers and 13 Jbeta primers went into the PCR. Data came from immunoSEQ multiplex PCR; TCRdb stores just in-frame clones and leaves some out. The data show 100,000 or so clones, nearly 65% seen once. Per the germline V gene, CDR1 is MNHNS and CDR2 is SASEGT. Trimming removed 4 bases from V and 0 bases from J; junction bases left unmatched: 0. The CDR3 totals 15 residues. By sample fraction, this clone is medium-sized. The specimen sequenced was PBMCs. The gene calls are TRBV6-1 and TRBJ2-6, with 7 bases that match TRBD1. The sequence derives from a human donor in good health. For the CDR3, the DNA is TGTGCCAGCAGTGGGGACAGCTCTGGGGCCAACGTCCTGACTTTC. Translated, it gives CASSGDSSGANVLTF.